The 26 T cell receptor beta chains in this list originate from one sample, sequenced in a study of T cell repertoires in cytomegalovirus infection. Via MiXCR, TCRdb re-called the reads, giving one row per CDR3 protein. This sample has 97,000 or so distinct CDR3 sequences, with approximately 17% found just once. Material for sequencing was PBMCs. These TCRs come from a human donor in good health (CMV status not recorded). Some clones in this sample may be carry-over from other donors' samples.

The chain is built from TRBV4-3 and TRBJ2-1; D is uncertain. Trimming left V 5 bases short and J 7 bases short, with 12 bases between. Germline CDR1 reads LGHNA; CDR2 reads YSLEER. This CDR3 contains 13 residues. The chain's CDR3 is CASSAGSGNEQFF. The DNA for the CDR3 is TGCGCCAGCAGCGCCGGGTCAGGAAATGAGCAGTTCTTC.

The chain is built from TRBV20-1 and TRBJ1-1, with D possibly being TRBD1 (5 bases). CDR3 size: 13 residues. Looked up from germline, CDR1 is DFQATT and CDR2 is SNEGSKA (reference sequence). V lost 4 bases and J lost 7, with 16 bases in between. Written as DNA, the CDR3 is TGCAGTGCTATACAACAGGTTTGGGGTGAAGCTTTCTTT. As protein: CSAIQQVWGEAFF.

The table lists this clonotype with many counts. The chain carries TRBV12-3 or TRBV12-4 and TRBJ2-1; no clear D gene. Trimming took 1 base from V and 9 from J, leaving 10 bases between them. CDR3 length: 13 amino acids. The CDR3 coding sequence is TGTGCCAGCAGTTTAGATAGGTTGGGTGAGCAGTTCTTC. Protein product: CASSLDRLGEQFF.

The chain joins TRBV11-2 to TRBJ1-4, with a tentative D call TRBD1 (5 bases). The CDR3 extends over 15 amino acids. Trimming took 5 bases from V and 4 from J, leaving 14 bases between them. CDR1 SGHAT and CDR2 FQNNGV come from the germline V gene. The DNA for the CDR3 is TGTGCCAGCAGCCGGGACGGATCTCTTAATGAAAAACTGTTTTTT. Translated, it gives CASSRDGSLNEKLFF.

The chain is built from TRBV10-3 and TRBJ2-3; D gene uncertain. CDR1 is ENHRY and CDR2 is SYGVKD in the germline V gene. CDR3 length equals 13 residues. Trimming shortened V by 9 bases and J by 4 bases, and 14 bases separated the two germline ends. The CDR3, as DNA: TGTGCCATTCGACTCCCCCTGGCAGATACGCAGTATTTT. Translating it yields CAIRLPLADTQYF.

V and J are TRBV6-6 and TRBJ1-2; the D is unclear. CDR3 size: 12 residues. The germline gives CDR1 MNHNY, CDR2 SVGAGI (reference sequence). V was clipped by 2 bases and J by 3 bases, with 4 bases between them. The CDR3 DNA reads TGTGCCAGCAGTTACCCTTACTATGGCTACACCTTC. Translating it yields CASSYPYYGYTF.

The gene calls are TRBV29-1 and TRBJ2-1; either TRBD1 or TRBD2 may fit D (6 bases each). The length of the CDR3 is 20 residues. From germline, CDR1 is SQVTM and CDR2 ANQGSEA. V was shortened by 6 bases and J by 0 bases, with 30 bases between the two germline ends. The CDR3 is CSVGTHAGSTTGSSYNEQFF. The CDR3 DNA is TGCAGCGTGGGGACCCACGCGGGATCTACTACAGGGAGCTCCTACAATGAGCAGTTCTTC.

The chain combines TRBV7-2 with TRBJ1-4, with a possible D match to TRBD1 (6 bases). Trimming cost V 0 bases and J 8 bases, with 13 bases left between them. This CDR3 comprises 15 residues. The germline V gene encodes CDR1 SGHTA and CDR2 FQGNSA. CDR3 nucleotide sequence: TGTGCCAGCAGCTTAGCGCTACAGGGAGACGAAAAACTGTTTTTT. Translating gives CASSLALQGDEKLFF.

The V call is TRBV5-6, the J call TRBJ1-2, with TRBD1 as a possible D gene (5 bases). The germline gives CDR1 SGHDT, CDR2 YYEEEE. Trimming cost V 2 bases and J 4 bases, with 15 bases left between them. CDR3 length equals 15 residues. CDR3 protein: CASSFGGAGTYGYTF. The CDR3 DNA reads TGTGCCAGCAGCTTTGGCGGTGCGGGGACCTATGGCTACACCTTC.

This clonotype was detected many times. CDR3 DNA sequence: TGCGCCAGCAGGCCCAACAGGGACTATGGCTACACCTTC. Encoded protein: CASRPNRDYGYTF. The J gene is TRBJ1-2, the V gene TRBV5-1; weak D call: TRBD1 (6 bases). The germline V gene encodes CDR1 SGHRS and CDR2 YFSETQ. CDR3 length: 13 residues. Between the trimmed V and J ends, which lost 5 bases and 3 bases, there was a span of 11 bases.

This clonotype was counted only a few times. The J gene is TRBJ2-7, the V gene TRBV12-3 or TRBV12-4; no clear D. V was trimmed by 6 bases and J by 0 bases, leaving 9 bases between them. This CDR3 is built from 13 residues. As DNA, the CDR3 is TGTGCCAGCAGCTCGTCTAACTCCTACGAGCAGTACTTC. Its translation is CASSSSNSYEQYF.

The V gene is TRBV7-2, the J gene TRBJ1-3, with D hard to call. V lost 4 bases, J lost 2 bases, and 9 bases lay in between. The CDR3 is 14 amino acids. From germline, CDR1 is SGHTA and CDR2 FQGNSA. The CDR3 protein is CASSSAFAGNTIYF. CDR3 sequence (DNA): TGTGCCAGCAGCTCCGCCTTCGCTGGAAACACCATATATTTT.

This clonotype was detected ten times or more. J is TRBJ2-5 and V is TRBV7-6, with 10 bases matching TRBD2. Germline CDR1 reads SGHVS; CDR2 reads FNYEAQ. With V trimmed by 4 bases and J by 4 bases, 6 bases remained unmatched. The CDR3 has 15 residues. The DNA of the CDR3 is TGTGCCAGCAGCTCCAGCGGGGGGGAAGCAGAGACCCAGTACTTC. It specifies CASSSSGGEAETQYF.

This clonotype showed up just a few times. This chain connects TRBV28 to TRBJ2-2, with a possible D match to TRBD1 (6 bases). The CDR3 length is 15 residues. Germline CDR1 and CDR2: MDHEN and SYDVKM. V dropped 7 bases and J dropped 6 bases, with 18 bases sitting between them. CDR3 DNA: TGTGCCAGCACCTCACTTGGGGGCATCGCCGGGGAGCTGTTTTTT. As protein: CASTSLGGIAGELFF. Full variable domain (outside the CDR3, taken from reference TRBV28 and TRBJ2-2): DVKVTQSSRYLVKRTGEKVFLECVQDMDHENMFWYRQDPGLGLRLIYFSYDVKMKEKGDIPEGYSVSREKKERFSLILESASTNQTSMYLCASTSLGGIAGELFFGEGSRLTVL.

This clonotype was counted many times. The gene calls are TRBV7-2 and TRBJ2-7, with 8 bases aligning to TRBD1. V lost 4 bases to trimming and J lost 2 bases; unmatched junction nucleotides: 4. This CDR3 contains 14 residues. The germline V gene encodes CDR1 SGHTA and CDR2 FQGNSA. CDR3 DNA sequence: TGTGCCAGCAGCTCCGACAGGGGAGCCTACGAGCAGTACTTC. This encodes CASSSDRGAYEQYF.

At least ten counts were recorded for this clonotype. The chain uses TRBV7-2 and TRBJ1-4; D not certain. The ends were cut back, 4 bases at V and 2 bases at J, with 14 bases in the middle. Germline-derived CDR1 and CDR2 are SGHTA and FQGNSA. This CDR3 contains 16 residues. The CDR3 bases are TGTGCCAGCAGCTCTCCCGGTCTGAGGACTAATGAAAAACTGTTTTTT. The encoded protein is CASSSPGLRTNEKLFF.

This clonotype was recorded many times. The chain links TRBV6-1 to TRBJ2-7, with a possible D match to TRBD1 (6 bases). The CDR3 has 15 residues. V lost 6 bases to trimming and J lost 1 base, with 16 bases between them. Germline-derived CDR1 and CDR2 are MNHNS and SASEGT. The CDR3 DNA follows: TGTGCCAGCAGAAAGGGACAAAAGGAATCCTACGAGCAGTACTTC. Protein: CASRKGQKESYEQYF.

The V gene is TRBV28, the J gene TRBJ2-5; possibly TRBD1 for D (5 bases). V gave up 4 bases and J gave up 4 bases, with 16 bases separating them. Germline V gene sequence: CDR1 MDHEN, CDR2 SYDVKM. This CDR3 is built from 15 residues. The CDR3 loop reads CASSSSGAARETQYF. Here the CDR3 DNA reads TGTGCCAGCAGTTCTTCTGGGGCGGCACGAGAGACCCAGTACTTC.

This clonotype showed up many times. The chain uses TRBV2 and TRBJ2-3; a possible D gene is TRBD1 (6 bases). V was cut by 8 bases and J by 1 base, with 19 bases left in between. Germline assignment: CDR1 SNHLY and CDR2 FYNNEI. The CDR3 is 16 residues long. The CDR3 is CASRDRFVSGTDTQYF. Here the CDR3 DNA reads TGTGCCAGCCGCGACAGGTTCGTCAGTGGCACAGATACGCAGTATTTT.

The gene calls are TRBV7-2 and TRBJ2-7; 7 nucleotides agree with TRBD1. V lost 4 bases to trimming and J lost 9 bases; unmatched junction nucleotides: 9. CDR1 is SGHTA and CDR2 is FQGNSA in the germline V gene. The CDR3 runs to 13 residues. The CDR3 DNA reads as TGTACCAGCAGCTCAGGGACAGCAACTTGGCAGTACTTC. Its protein product is CTSSSGTATWQYF. Supplemented by reference TRBV7-2 and TRBJ2-7, the full variable domain reads GAGVSQSPSNKVTEKGKDVELRCDPISGHTALYWYRQSLGQGLEFLIYFQGNSAPDKSGLPSDRFSAERTGGSVSTLTIQRTQQEDSAVYLCTSSSGTATWQYFGPGTRLTVT.

This clonotype has a handful of counts. The chain joins TRBV6-6 to TRBJ2-3; 7 nucleotides line up with TRBD1. V lost 5 bases and J lost 1; bases outside the gene matches: 3. In germline, CDR1 is MNHNY, CDR2 SVGAGI (reference sequence). This CDR3 has 14 residues. CDR3: CASSPGTGTDTQYF. The DNA for the CDR3 is TGTGCCAGCAGTCCTGGGACAGGCACAGATACGCAGTATTTT.

This clonotype was picked up many times. V usage is TRBV7-2 and J usage is TRBJ2-5; D uncertain. The CDR3 is made up of 13 amino acids. The V gene's germline CDR1 is SGHTA and CDR2 FQGNSA. V shed 5 bases and J shed 2 bases, with 9 bases lying between them. CDR3 amino acids: CASSRLIQETQYF. In nucleotides, the CDR3 is TGTGCCAGCAGCCGACTGATACAAGAGACCCAGTACTTC.

The J gene is TRBJ1-1, the V gene TRBV15; weak D call: TRBD1 (5 bases). V shed 6 bases and J shed 0 bases, with 14 bases lying between them. Looked up from germline, CDR1 is LNHNV and CDR2 is YYDKDF (reference sequence). This CDR3 region has 15 residues. The DNA for the CDR3 is TGTGCCACCAGGGCACAGGTGCCGATGAACACTGAAGCTTTCTTT. Its protein product is CATRAQVPMNTEAFF.

This clonotype was seen a handful of times. The chain links TRBV11-2 to TRBJ2-4; 7 nucleotides agree with TRBD2. The CDR3 contains 17 residues. With V trimmed by 6 bases and J by 4 bases, 15 bases remained unmatched. Germline values: CDR1 SGHAT, CDR2 FQNNGV. CDR3 nucleotide sequence: TGTGCCAGCAGTCCCTTAGGGGAGGGAATTAGGAAAAACATTCAGTACTTC. Translated, it gives CASSPLGEGIRKNIQYF.

The table lists this clonotype with many counts. The chain has TRBV7-2 and TRBJ1-4; a possible D gene is TRBD1 (5 bases). Germline lookup yields CDR1 SGHTA and CDR2 FQGNSA. The CDR3 has 13 residues. V was trimmed by 3 bases and J by 7 bases, leaving 9 bases between them. Here the CDR3 reads CASSFGGAEKLFF. DNA for the CDR3: TGTGCCAGCAGCTTCGGGGGAGCTGAAAAACTGTTTTTT.

The chain combines TRBV20-1 with TRBJ2-5, with TRBD2 as a possible D gene (6 bases). Germline V CDR1 and CDR2: DFQATT, SNEGSKA (reference sequence). V was shortened by 5 bases and J by 5 bases, with 15 bases between the two germline ends. This CDR3 comprises 13 residues. CDR3 bases: TGCAGTGCTTCCCGACTAGTATTGGAGACCCAGTACTTC. It specifies CSASRLVLETQYF.